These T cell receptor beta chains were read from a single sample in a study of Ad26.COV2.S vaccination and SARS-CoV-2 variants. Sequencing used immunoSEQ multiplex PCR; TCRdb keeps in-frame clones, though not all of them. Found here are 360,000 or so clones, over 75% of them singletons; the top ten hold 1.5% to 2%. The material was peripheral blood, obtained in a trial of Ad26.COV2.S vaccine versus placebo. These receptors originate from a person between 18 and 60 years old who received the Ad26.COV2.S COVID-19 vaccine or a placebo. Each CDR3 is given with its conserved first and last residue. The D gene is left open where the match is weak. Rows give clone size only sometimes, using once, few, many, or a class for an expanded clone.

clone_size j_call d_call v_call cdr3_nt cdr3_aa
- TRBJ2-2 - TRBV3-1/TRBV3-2 TGTGCCAGCAGCCTGGCGCAGCCGAACACCGGGGAGCTGTTTTTT CASSLAQPNTGELFF
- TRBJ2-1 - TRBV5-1 TGCGCCAGCAGCTCCCGACGGGACTCCGGTCCCAATGAGCAGTTCTTC CASSSRRDSGPNEQFF
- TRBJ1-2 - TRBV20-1 TGCAGGGCGGGGGGCTACACCTTC CRAGGYTF
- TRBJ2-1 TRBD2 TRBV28 TGTGCCAGCAGTCGAGGGACTAGCGGATACAATGAGCAGTTCTTC CASSRGTSGYNEQFF
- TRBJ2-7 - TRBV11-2 TGTGCCAGCAGCTTAGGTACCAGCTACGAGCAGTACTTC CASSLGTSYEQYF
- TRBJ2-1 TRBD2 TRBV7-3 TGTGCCAGCAGCCCCGGGACTAGCGGGAGGGCCGGTGAGCAGTTCTTC CASSPGTSGRAGEQFF
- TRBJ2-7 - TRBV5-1 TGCGCCAGCAGCTTGGAACAGGGTGTGGGCGAGCAGTACTTC CASSLEQGVGEQYF
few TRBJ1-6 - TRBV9 TGTGCCAGCAGCGTAGCGGCCGGGAATTCACCCCTCCACTTT CASSVAAGNSPLHF
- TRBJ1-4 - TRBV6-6 TGTGCCAGCAGTTACTCCTTAGGGGAAAAACTGTTTTTT CASSYSLGEKLFF
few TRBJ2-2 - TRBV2 TGTGCCAGCAGCCTTACTAGGGGCGGGGAGCTGTTTTTT CASSLTRGGELFF
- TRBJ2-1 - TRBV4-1 TGCGCCAGCAGCCAAGGCCCGTCTTACAATGAGCAGTTCTTC CASSQGPSYNEQFF
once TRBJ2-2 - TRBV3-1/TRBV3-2 TGTGCCAGCACCCTGACAATTGCGAACACCGGGGAGCTGTTTTTT CASTLTIANTGELFF
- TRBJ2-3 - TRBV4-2 TGTGCCAGCAGCCAACTTGTCACAGATACGCAGTATTTT CASSQLVTDTQYF
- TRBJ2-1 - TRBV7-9 TGTGCCACCCAGGTCGCCAAGGAATGGTACAATGAGCAGTTCTTC CATQVAKEWYNEQFF
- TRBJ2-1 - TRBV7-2 TGTGCCAGCAGCTTAGACGGTCTGGGTTTCTATGAGCAGTTCTTC CASSLDGLGFYEQFF
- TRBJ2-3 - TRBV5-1 TGCGCCAGCAGCCGGGACTTCACAGATACGCAGTATTTT CASSRDFTDTQYF
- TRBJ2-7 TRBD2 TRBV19 TGTGCCAGTAGTCCTCTAGCGGCAGGACCCTACGAGCAGTACTTC CASSPLAAGPYEQYF
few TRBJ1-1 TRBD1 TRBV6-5 TGTGCCAGCACCCTAACCGCCAGGGGGTACACTGAAGCTTTCTTT CASTLTARGYTEAFF
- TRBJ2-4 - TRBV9 TGTGCCAGCAGCGTAGAGGAGGGGTACATTCAGTACTTC CASSVEEGYIQYF
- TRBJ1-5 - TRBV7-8 TGTGCCAGCAGCCCTCCCGGGGGAGGGACGAGTCAGCCCCAGCATTTT CASSPPGGGTSQPQHF
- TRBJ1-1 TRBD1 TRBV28 TGTGCCAGCAGTACCGACAGGGTTGGAGCGAACACTGAAGCTTTCTTT CASSTDRVGANTEAFF
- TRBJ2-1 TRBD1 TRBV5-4 TGTGCCAGCAGTCTTGCTGGGACAGGGGGATTCAATGAGCAGTTCTTC CASSLAGTGGFNEQFF
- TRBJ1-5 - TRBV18 TGTGCCAGCGAGACGGATTATAGCAATCAGCCCCAGCATTTT CASETDYSNQPQHF
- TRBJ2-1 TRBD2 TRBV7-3 TGTGCCAGCAGCTCGCTGGCGGGAGGGCGAAATGAGCAGTTCTTC CASSSLAGGRNEQFF
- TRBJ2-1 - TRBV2 TGTGCCAGCAGCGTGAAATATGAGCAGTTCTTC CASSVKYEQFF
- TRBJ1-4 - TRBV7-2 TGTGCCAGCAGCTTAGGGACGAAAAGACTGTTTTTT CASSLGTKRLFF
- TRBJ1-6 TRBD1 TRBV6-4 TGTGCCAGCAGTGACTCGATGATGACAGGGGGGAGGTCACCCCTCCACTTT CASSDSMMTGGRSPLHF
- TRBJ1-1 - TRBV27 TGTGCCAGCAGTTCCTGGACGGAAAACACTGAAGCTTTCTTT CASSSWTENTEAFF
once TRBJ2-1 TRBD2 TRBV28 TGTGCCAGCAGTAGGGGGACTAGCGGGAGTTGGCATGAGCAGTTCTTC CASSRGTSGSWHEQFF
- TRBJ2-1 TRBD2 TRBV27 TGTGCCAGCAGTCCCCGTTGGGGGACTAGCGGGAAGGGTGAGCAGTTCTTC CASSPRWGTSGKGEQFF
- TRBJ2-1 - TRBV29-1 TGCAGCGGGTACTGGACCCGGGGGGAGCAGTTCTTC CSGYWTRGEQFF
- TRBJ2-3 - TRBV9 TGTGCCAGCAGTTACAGGGTTAGCACAGATACGCAGTATTTT CASSYRVSTDTQYF
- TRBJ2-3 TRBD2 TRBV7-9 TGTGCCAGCAGCACCCCACTAGCGGGAGGGCCATCAGATACGCAGTATTTT CASSTPLAGGPSDTQYF
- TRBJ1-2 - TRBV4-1 TGCGCCAGCAGCCAAAGGGGGAACTATGGCTACACCTTC CASSQRGNYGYTF
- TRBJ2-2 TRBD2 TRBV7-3 TGTGCCAGCAGCTCTAGCGGGAGAGATCACGGGGAGCTGTTTTTT CASSSSGRDHGELFF
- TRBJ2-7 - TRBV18 TGTGCCAGCTCACCATCCCAGGGCCCCGGCGAGCAGTACTTC CASSPSQGPGEQYF
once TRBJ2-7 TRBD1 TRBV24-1 TGTGCCACCATAGGCGTTGGGGACAGCCCGAACTACACCTACGAGCAGTACTTC CATIGVGDSPNYTYEQYF
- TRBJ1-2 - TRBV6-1 TGTGCCAGCAGTGACCAGGGATTTGGCTACACCTTC CASSDQGFGYTF
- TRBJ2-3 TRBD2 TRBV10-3 TGTGCCATCGGGTCGGGAGGGAGAGATACGCAGTATTTT CAIGSGGRDTQYF
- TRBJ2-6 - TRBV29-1 TGCAGCGTTGAAGATACGGGGTCGGGGGCCAACGTCCTGACTTTC CSVEDTGSGANVLTF
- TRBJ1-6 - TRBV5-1 TGCGCCAGCAGCTTGGGGCCAGGCGTAAATTCACCCCTCCACTTT CASSLGPGVNSPLHF
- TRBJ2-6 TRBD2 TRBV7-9 TGTGCCAGCAGCTTAGGAACTAGCGGAACCTACTCTGGGGCCAACGTCCTGACTTTC CASSLGTSGTYSGANVLTF
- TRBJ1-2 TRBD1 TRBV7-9 TGTGCCAGCAGCGCCTGGACAGGGAAAGACTATGGCTACACCTTC CASSAWTGKDYGYTF
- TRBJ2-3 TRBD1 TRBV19 TGTGCCACCTGGTCCGGGACAGGCAGCACAGATACGCAGTATTTT CATWSGTGSTDTQYF
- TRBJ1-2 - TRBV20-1 TGCAGTGCTAGTCGTGGTGCAGGGGTTGATGGCTACACCTTC CSASRGAGVDGYTF
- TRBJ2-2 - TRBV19 TGTGCCAGTATATGGGGGGGCGAGGGCACCGGGGAGCTGTTTTTT CASIWGGEGTGELFF
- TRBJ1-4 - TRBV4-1 TGCGCCAGCAGCCATCTCAGGGAGGTCGAGGAAAAACTGTTTTTT CASSHLREVEEKLFF